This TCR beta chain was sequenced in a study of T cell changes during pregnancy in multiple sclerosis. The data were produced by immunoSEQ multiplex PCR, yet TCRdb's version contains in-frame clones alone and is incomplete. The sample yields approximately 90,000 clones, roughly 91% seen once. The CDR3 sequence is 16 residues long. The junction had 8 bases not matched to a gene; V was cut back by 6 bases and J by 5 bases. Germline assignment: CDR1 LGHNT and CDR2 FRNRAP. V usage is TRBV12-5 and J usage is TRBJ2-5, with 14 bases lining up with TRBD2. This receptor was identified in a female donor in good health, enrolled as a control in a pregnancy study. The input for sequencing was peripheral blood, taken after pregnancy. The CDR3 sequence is CASGNGLAGGGETQYF. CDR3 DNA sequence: TGTGCTAGTGGAAACGGACTAGCGGGGGGAGGGGAGACCCAGTACTTC.